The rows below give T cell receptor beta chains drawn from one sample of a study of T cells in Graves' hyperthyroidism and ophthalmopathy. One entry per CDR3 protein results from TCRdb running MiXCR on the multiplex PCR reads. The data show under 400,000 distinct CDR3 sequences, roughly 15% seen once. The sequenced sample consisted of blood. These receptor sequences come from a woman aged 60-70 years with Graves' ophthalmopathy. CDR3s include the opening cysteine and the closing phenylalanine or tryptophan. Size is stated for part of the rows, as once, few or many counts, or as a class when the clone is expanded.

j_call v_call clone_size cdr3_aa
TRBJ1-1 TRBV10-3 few CAISEMRQALTEAFF
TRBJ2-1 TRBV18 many CASSPANQQFF
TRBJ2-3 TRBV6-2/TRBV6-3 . CASSYRASVTDTQYF
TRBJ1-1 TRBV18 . CASSPSSGYTEASF
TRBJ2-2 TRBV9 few CASSVGPDSANTGELFF
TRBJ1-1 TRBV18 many CASSRDRNTEAFF
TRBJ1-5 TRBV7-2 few CASSLGWVGADNQPQHF
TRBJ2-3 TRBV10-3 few CAISPGNADTQYF
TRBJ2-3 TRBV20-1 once CSARGTSGKVDTQYF
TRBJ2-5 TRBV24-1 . CATWLGTLKTQYF
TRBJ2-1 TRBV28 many CASSPQGSYNEQFF
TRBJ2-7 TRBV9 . CASSVPEAAAPYEQYF
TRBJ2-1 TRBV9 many CASSVAAYDMAYNEQFF
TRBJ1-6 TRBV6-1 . CASSAAGADSPLHF
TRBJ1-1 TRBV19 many CASTRLGNTEAFF
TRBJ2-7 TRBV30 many CAWSPRDRGSYEQYF
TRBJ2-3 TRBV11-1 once CASSPSGRFADTQYF
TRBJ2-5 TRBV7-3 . CASSRVGATGAQYF
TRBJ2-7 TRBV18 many CASSLDQKVDEQYF
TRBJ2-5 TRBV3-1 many CASSLFEDRLSETQYF
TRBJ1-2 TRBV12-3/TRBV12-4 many CASSQPQHYGYTF
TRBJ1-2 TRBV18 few CASSPKGGGPGYTF
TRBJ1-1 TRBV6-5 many CASSYSGSLLNTEAFF
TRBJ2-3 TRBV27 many CASSLASRADTQYF
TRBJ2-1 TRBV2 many CASSAETSGSNEQFF
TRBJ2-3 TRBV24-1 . CATSDPGLRGTDTQYF
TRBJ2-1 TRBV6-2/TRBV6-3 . CASSSEAANEQFF
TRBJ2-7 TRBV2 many CASSAQAGGSEQYF
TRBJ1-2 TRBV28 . CASSLTQGEVGKLDVYGYTF
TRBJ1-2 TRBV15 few CATSRDQADLYGYTF